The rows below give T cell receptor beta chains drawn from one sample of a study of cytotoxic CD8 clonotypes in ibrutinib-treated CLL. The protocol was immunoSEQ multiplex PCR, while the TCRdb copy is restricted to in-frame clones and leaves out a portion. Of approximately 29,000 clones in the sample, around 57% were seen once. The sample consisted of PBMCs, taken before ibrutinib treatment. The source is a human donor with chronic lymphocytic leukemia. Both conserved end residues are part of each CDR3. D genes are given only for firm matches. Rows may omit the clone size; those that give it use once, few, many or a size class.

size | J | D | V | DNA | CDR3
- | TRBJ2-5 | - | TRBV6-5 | TGTGCCAGCAGTTATCGACTTGGTGTTGAAGAGACCCAGTACTTC | CASSYRLGVEETQYF
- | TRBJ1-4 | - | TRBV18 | TGTGCCAGCTCACCGGGGACATTTATTACTGGGCCCCATAATGAAAAACTGTTTTTT | CASSPGTFITGPHNEKLFF
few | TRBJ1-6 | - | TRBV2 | TGTGCCAGCAGTGAACGCAGGGTAAATAATTCACCCCTCCACTTT | CASSERRVNNSPLHF
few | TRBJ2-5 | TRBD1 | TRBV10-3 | TGTGCCATCAGTCCCGGGACAGGGGGCTTGGAGACCCAGTACTTC | CAISPGTGGLETQYF
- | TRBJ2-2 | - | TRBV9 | TGTGCCAGCAGCGTAGGGGCAGGGACGAACACCGGGGAGCTGTTTTTT | CASSVGAGTNTGELFF
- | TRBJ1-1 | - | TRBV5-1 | TGCGCCAGCAGCACCCCGGACAGAATCTTTAACACTGAAGCTTTCTTT | CASSTPDRIFNTEAFF
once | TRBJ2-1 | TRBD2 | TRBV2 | TGTGCCAGCTGCGAGCGGTCGGGAGGGGGTGAGCAGTTCTTC | CASCERSGGGEQFF
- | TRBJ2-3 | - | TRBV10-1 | TGCGCCAGCAGTGAGTCATTGGGAGAGGCAGATACGCAGTATTTT | CASSESLGEADTQYF
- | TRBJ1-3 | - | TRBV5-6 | TGTGCCAGCAGCTCGCGCAAGGGGGGAAACACCATATATTTT | CASSSRKGGNTIYF
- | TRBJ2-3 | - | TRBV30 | TGTGCCTGGAGTGGAGGAGAGGATACGCAGTATTTT | CAWSGGEDTQYF
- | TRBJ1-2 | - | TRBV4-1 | TGCGCCAGCAGCCACGCTACAGGGTGGGACTATGGCTACACCTTC | CASSHATGWDYGYTF
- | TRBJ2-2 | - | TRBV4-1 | TGCGCCAGCAGCACAGCTCCGCTTGACACCGGGGAGCTGTTTTTT | CASSTAPLDTGELFF
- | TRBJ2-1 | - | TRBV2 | TGTGCCAGCAGCGACCTCCCATGGCCCGTGGGGGCGGATGAGCAGTTCTTC | CASSDLPWPVGADEQFF
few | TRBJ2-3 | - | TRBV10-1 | TGCGCCAGCAGCCTCAGTCGGAAAGATACGCAGTATTTT | CASSLSRKDTQYF
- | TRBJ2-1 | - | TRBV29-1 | TGCAGCGGGGGGAAGGGGGGTTACAATGAGCAGTTCTTC | CSGGKGGYNEQFF
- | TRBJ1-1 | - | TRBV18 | TGTGCCAGCTCACCTGACGTCGGAGTGAACACTGAAGCTTTCTTT | CASSPDVGVNTEAFF
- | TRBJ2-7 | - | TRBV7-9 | TGTGCCAGCAGCCTAGTAGCTTTCTACGAGCAGTACTTC | CASSLVAFYEQYF
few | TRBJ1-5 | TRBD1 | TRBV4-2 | TGTGCCAGCAGCCAAGAATACAGGGGAGGACAGCCCCAGCATTTT | CASSQEYRGGQPQHF
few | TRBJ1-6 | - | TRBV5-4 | TGTGCCAGCAGCTTGGACCCGGGTTCACCCCTCCACTTT | CASSLDPGSPLHF
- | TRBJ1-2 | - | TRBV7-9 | TGTGCCAGCAGCCGGGAAGGCGACTATGGCTACACCTTC | CASSREGDYGYTF
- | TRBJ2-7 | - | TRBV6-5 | TGTGCCAGCAGGGGCGGACCGCACCTCTCCTACGAGCAGTACTTC | CASRGGPHLSYEQYF
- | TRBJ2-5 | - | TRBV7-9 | TGTGCCAGCACTCGGTGGGGGCTAGGCCTCCAAGAGACCCAGTACTTC | CASTRWGLGLQETQYF
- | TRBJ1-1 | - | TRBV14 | TGTGCCAGCAAAGAGACCTTTATGAACACTGAAGCTTTCTTT | CASKETFMNTEAFF
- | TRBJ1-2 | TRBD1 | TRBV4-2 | TGTGCCAGCAGCCAAGTTATGTCAACGGGACAGGGGACCCAAATCTATGGCTACACCTTC | CASSQVMSTGQGTQIYGYTF
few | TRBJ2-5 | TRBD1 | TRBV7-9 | TGTGCCAGCAGCTTGGGTACCGGGACAGGGTTAGAGACCCAGTACTTC | CASSLGTGTGLETQYF
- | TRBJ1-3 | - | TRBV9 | TGTGCCAGCAGCGTAGATGGGTTCTCTGGAAACACCATATATTTT | CASSVDGFSGNTIYF